What follows are 26 T cell receptor beta chains derived from one specimen sequenced in a study of cytomegalovirus exposure and HLA in healthy donors. Researchers ran the PCR with 60 Vbeta and 13 Jbeta primers. Sequencing used immunoSEQ multiplex PCR; TCRdb keeps in-frame clones, though not all of them. The sample shows 150,000 to 200,000 clones, 78% of them seen only once. The sequenced material came from PBMCs. The source is a woman in her fifties or sixties in good health and CMV-seropositive.

This CDR3 reads CASSLDDRLTDTQYF. The CDR3 DNA reads TGTGCCAGCAGCTTGGATGACAGGCTCACAGATACGCAGTATTTT. The chain links TRBV5-6 to TRBJ2-3, with D possibly matching TRBD1 (6 bases). The germline V gene has CDR1 SGHDT and CDR2 YYEEEE. This CDR3 comprises 15 residues. V lost 0 bases, J lost 2 bases, and 10 bases lay in between. The entire variable domain, with the rest obtained from reference TRBV5-6 and TRBJ2-3, is as follows: DAGVTQSPTHLIKTRGQQVTLRCSPKSGHDTVSWYQQALGQGPQFIFQYYEEEERQRGNFPDRFSGHQFPNYSSELNVNALLLGDSALYLCASSLDDRLTDTQYFGPGTRLTVL.

The chain carries TRBV6-1 and TRBJ2-1; 9 positions match TRBD1. Trimming took 3 bases from V and 9 from J; bases not matched to a gene: 9. The CDR3 is 15 residues long. Germline V gene sequence: CDR1 MNHNS, CDR2 SASEGT. CDR3 in amino acids: CASSDTDRGETEQFF. CDR3 DNA sequence: TGTGCCAGCAGTGACACGGACAGGGGTGAAACTGAGCAGTTCTTC.

In regard to this clone: The junction differs from germline at one of its ends, possibly a read error. CDR3 bases: TGTGCTAGCAGCTCCTCAGGGGGCAATGAGCAGTTCTTC. This translates into CASSSSGGNEQFF. V gene TRBV7-7 combines with J gene TRBJ2-1; 7 positions match TRBD1. There are 13 residues in the CDR3. Germline CDR1 reads SSHAT; CDR2 reads FNYEAQ (reference sequence).

The CDR3 protein is CASSQSGAGTGPEKLFF. CDR3 nucleotides: TGCGCCAGCAGTCAATCGGGGGCCGGGACAGGGCCTGAAAAACTGTTTTTT. The J gene is TRBJ1-4, the V gene TRBV23-1; 9 bases align to TRBD1. TRBV23-1 is identified as an open reading frame with a role that is uncertain. J lost 7 bases, V lost 0 bases, and 9 bases had no gene match. This CDR3 has 17 amino acids.

CDR3 amino acids: CSVTGTGGKSREGYTF. The CDR3 nucleotides are TGCAGCGTGACCGGGACAGGGGGCAAATCGCGTGAAGGCTACACCTTC. The rearrangement links TRBV29-1 to TRBJ1-2; 12 positions match TRBD1. V was clipped by 6 bases and J by 8 bases; unmatched bases: 16. This CDR3 has 16 amino acids. CDR1 is SQVTM and CDR2 is ANQGSEA in the germline V gene.

This chain uses TRBV15 with TRBJ2-2; D perhaps matches TRBD2 (6 bases). The germline gives CDR1 LNHNV, CDR2 YYDKDF (reference sequence). Between the trimmed V and J ends, which lost 0 bases and 6 bases, there was a span of 17 bases. The CDR3 totals 17 residues. Here the CDR3 DNA reads TGTGCCACCAGCAGAGATACTAGGACTACCCGCGCCGGGGAGCTGTTTTTT. Protein: CATSRDTRTTRAGELFF.

The V call is TRBV7-2, the J call TRBJ1-1; possibly TRBD1 for D (6 bases). Germline CDR1 reads SGHTA; CDR2 reads FQGNSA. The CDR3 totals 14 residues. The germline V and J ends were trimmed by 7 bases and 11 bases, with 23 bases remaining between them. The CDR3 spells CASTSMGGGGKAFF. As DNA, the CDR3 is TGTGCCAGCACCTCCATGGGCGGCGGGGGCAAGGCTTTCTTT. The variable domain in full, completed from reference TRBV7-2 and TRBJ1-1, reads GAGVSQSPSNKVTEKGKDVELRCDPISGHTALYWYRQSLGQGLEFLIYFQGNSAPDKSGLPSDRFSAERTGGSVSTLTIQRTQQEDSAVYLCASTSMGGGGKAFFGQGTRLTVV.

The J gene is TRBJ1-1, the V gene TRBV2; 7 nucleotides line up with TRBD1. The V gene's germline CDR1 is SNHLY and CDR2 FYNNEI. J gave up 7 bases and V 4 bases, and 3 bases lay outside the gene matches. The CDR3 totals 12 residues. The CDR3 reads CASSGTGGEAFF. CDR3 sequence (DNA): TGTGCCAGCAGTGGGACAGGTGGTGAAGCTTTCTTT.

This clone came up a few times. The chain has TRBV5-4 and TRBJ1-1, with 10 bases fitting TRBD1. There are 15 residues in the CDR3. The V segment lost 5 bases and the J segment 0 bases; nucleotides outside the gene matches: 4. CDR1 is SGHNT and CDR2 is YYREEE in the germline V gene (reference sequence). The CDR3 DNA reads TGTGCCAGCAGTGCCGGGACAGGGGTGAACACTGAAGCTTTCTTT. Its protein is CASSAGTGVNTEAFF.

In this sample, this clone turned up a few times. The rearrangement uses TRBV27 and TRBJ2-1, with a tentative D call TRBD1 (6 bases). Germline V gives CDR1 MNHEY, CDR2 SMNVEV (reference sequence). The CDR3 is 14 amino acids. V was clipped by 5 bases and J by 5 bases, with 13 bases between them. The DNA of the CDR3 is TGTGCCAGCAGTCGGTCGACAGGTAACAATGAGCAGTTCTTC. Its protein product is CASSRSTGNNEQFF.

This rearrangement joins TRBV5-6 to TRBJ1-2, with no clear D. Germline assignment: CDR1 SGHDT and CDR2 YYEEEE. Trimming took off 4 bases at V and 6 bases at J, with 19 bases between the two ends. The CDR3 consists of 15 residues. CDR3 nucleotides: TGTGCCAGCAGCCGGGCGGCCTCCGGGATACATGGCTACACCTTC. It is translated as CASSRAASGIHGYTF.

This CDR3 is CASMRQGETQYF. CDR3 nucleotide sequence: TGTGCCAGTATGAGACAGGGCGAGACCCAGTACTTC. The chain links TRBV5-5 to TRBJ2-5; 7 nucleotides agree with TRBD1. The germline CDR1 and CDR2 sequences are SGHKS and YYEKEE (reference sequence). J lost 5 bases, V lost 8 bases, and 6 bases had no gene match. The CDR3 covers 12 residues.

This rearrangement joins TRBV11-2 to TRBJ2-7; 8 nucleotides align to TRBD2. CDR1 SGHAT and CDR2 FQNNGV come from the germline V gene. This CDR3 has 19 residues. Germline trimming cut 4 bases from V and 0 bases from J; bases unmatched to any gene: 17. This chain's CDR3 is CASSWRGEGKRANSYEQYF. CDR3 in DNA: TGTGCCAGCAGCTGGCGGGGGGAAGGAAAGCGGGCAAACTCCTACGAGCAGTACTTC.

V is TRBV18 and J is TRBJ1-2, with 7 bases aligning to TRBD1. CDR1 is KGHSH and CDR2 is LQKENI in the germline V gene. This CDR3 has 15 residues. V shed 3 bases, J shed 1 base, and the junction held 5 bases outside the gene matches. The CDR3 here is CASSPSGTDNYGYTF. CDR3 coding DNA: TGTGCCAGCTCACCTTCCGGGACAGATAACTATGGCTACACCTTC.

The chain combines TRBV19 with TRBJ2-5, with 9 bases matching TRBD1. V was pared by 3 bases and J by 0 bases, with 5 bases of the junction left unmatched. This CDR3 is 16 amino acids long. Germline V gene sequence: CDR1 LNHDA, CDR2 SQIVND (reference sequence). CDR3 protein: CASSMLRDRDQETQYF. The CDR3 DNA follows: TGTGCCAGTAGTATGCTCCGGGACAGGGACCAAGAGACCCAGTACTTC.

This clone has a handful of counts. CDR3 DNA: TGTGCCAGTAGTGCGGGCGCGGTCTACGAGCAGTACTTC. This sequence encodes CASSAGAVYEQYF. V usage is TRBV19 and J usage is TRBJ2-7, with D perhaps TRBD2 (5 bases). The V end lost 5 bases, the J end lost 3 bases, and 11 bases lay between the germline ends. Germline CDR1 LNHDA, CDR2 SQIVND (reference sequence). The length of the CDR3 is 13 residues. The full variable domain, with the rest looked up from reference TRBV19 and TRBJ2-7, is DGGITQSPKYLFRKEGQNVTLSCEQNLNHDAMYWYRQDPGQGLRLIYYSQIVNDFQKGDIAEGYSVSREKKESFPLTVTSAQKNPTAFYLCASSAGAVYEQYFGPGTRLTVT.

This rearrangement joins TRBV27 to TRBJ2-3, with D perhaps TRBD2 (6 bases). Between the trimmed V and J ends, which lost 5 bases and 0 bases, there was a span of 12 bases. Germline CDR1 MNHEY, CDR2 SMNVEV (reference sequence). This CDR3 contains 15 residues. The CDR3 DNA reads TGTGCCAGCAGTCCCCGGGGGAGGAGCACAGATACGCAGTATTTT. Its protein is CASSPRGRSTDTQYF.

The V and J genes are TRBV19 and TRBJ1-2, with 7 bases matching TRBD1. CDR3 size: 15 residues. V lost 10 bases, J lost 4 bases, and 15 bases stayed unmatched. Germline-derived CDR1 and CDR2 are LNHDA and SQIVND (reference sequence). The CDR3 DNA is TGTGCCACCTCCCCAGCTGGGACAGAGTTCTATGGCTACACCTTC. Translated: CATSPAGTEFYGYTF.

This rearrangement joins TRBV30 to TRBJ1-2; D gene unclear. CDR1 and CDR2 (germline): GTSNPN, SVGIG (reference sequence). Trimming removed 3 bases from V and 4 bases from J, with 12 bases in between. The CDR3 sequence is 13 residues long. CDR3 in amino acids: CAWSRRPSYGYTF. CDR3 DNA: TGTGCCTGGAGCCGGCGGCCGAGCTATGGCTACACCTTC.

V and J are TRBV27 and TRBJ2-5; maybe TRBD2 (5 bases). Trimming pared 4 bases from V and 1 base from J, leaving 22 bases between. Germline lookup yields CDR1 MNHEY and CDR2 SMNVEV (reference sequence). The CDR3 is 18 residues long. The CDR3: CASSSLATSGNPQETQYF. DNA for the CDR3: TGTGCCAGCAGTTCCCTAGCTACCAGCGGCAACCCCCAAGAGACCCAGTACTTC.

In regard to this clone: Mismatch with germline at one junction end may stem from a read error. The rearrangement joins TRBV7-2 to TRBJ2-4; 8 bases line up with TRBD1. This CDR3 has 17 amino acids. Germline assignment: CDR1 SGHTA and CDR2 FQGNSA. The CDR3 DNA reads as TGTGCCAGCAGCATGGACAGGGATTTTCTAGCCAAAAACAGTCAGTACTTC. Translation: CASSMDRDFLAKNSQYF.

This clone has just a few counts. Other DNA sequences within the sample encode an identical CDR3. The chain joins TRBV28 to TRBJ2-7; TRBD1 matches at 9 bases. Germline CDR1 MDHEN, CDR2 SYDVKM. Germline trimming cut 7 bases from V and 4 bases from J; bases unmatched to any gene: 8. This CDR3 has 14 amino acids. The CDR3 nucleotides read TGTGCCAGCACGGCCGGGACAGGGAGATACGAGCAGTACTTC. Protein product: CASTAGTGRYEQYF. Filled out from reference TRBV28 and TRBJ2-7, the complete variable domain reads DVKVTQSSRYLVKRTGEKVFLECVQDMDHENMFWYRQDPGLGLRLIYFSYDVKMKEKGDIPEGYSVSREKKERFSLILESASTNQTSMYLCASTAGTGRYEQYFGPGTRLTVT.

This sequence joins TRBV19 and TRBJ2-5, with TRBD1 matching over 9 bases. Germline V lookup: CDR1 LNHDA, CDR2 SQIVND (reference sequence). The CDR3 totals 14 residues. Losses at the gene ends were 4 bases for V and 5 bases for J; bases not matched to a gene: 5. CDR3 sequence (DNA): TGTGCCAGTAGTAGGGACAGGGTAGGCGAGACCCAGTACTTC. It specifies CASSRDRVGETQYF. Drawing the rest from reference TRBV19 and TRBJ2-5, the complete variable domain is DGGITQSPKYLFRKEGQNVTLSCEQNLNHDAMYWYRQDPGQGLRLIYYSQIVNDFQKGDIAEGYSVSREKKESFPLTVTSAQKNPTAFYLCASSRDRVGETQYFGPGTRLLVL.

This clone was seen only a few times. The chain carries TRBV9 and TRBJ1-1, with a weak D call TRBD1 (5 bases). Per the germline V gene, CDR1 is SGDLS and CDR2 is YYNGEE. Deletions cut 3 bases from V and 4 bases from J, with 19 bases between. This CDR3 region has 16 residues. The CDR3 spells CASSARLGGGGTEAFF. The CDR3 DNA sequence: TGTGCCAGCAGCGCCCGGTTGGGCGGGGGGGGCACTGAAGCTTTCTTT.

CDR3 bases: TGTGCCAGTAGTCTCGACCAGAGACAGGGCCAAGACACTGAAGCTTTCTTT. It is translated as CASSLDQRQGQDTEAFF. The chain recombines TRBV19 with TRBJ1-1, with 7 bases that match TRBD1. This CDR3 has 17 residues. Losses at the gene ends were 5 bases for V and 3 bases for J; bases not matched to a gene: 15. Germline V gives CDR1 LNHDA, CDR2 SQIVND (reference sequence).

The chain uses TRBV5-1 and TRBJ2-2; D perhaps matches TRBD1 (6 bases). This CDR3 region has 13 residues. V was shortened by 2 bases and J by 5 bases, with 7 bases between the two germline ends. CDR1 is SGHRS and CDR2 is YFSETQ in the germline V gene. CDR3 DNA: TGCGCCAGCAGCTTCACAGGGACCGGGGAGCTGTTTTTT. It translates to CASSFTGTGELFF.